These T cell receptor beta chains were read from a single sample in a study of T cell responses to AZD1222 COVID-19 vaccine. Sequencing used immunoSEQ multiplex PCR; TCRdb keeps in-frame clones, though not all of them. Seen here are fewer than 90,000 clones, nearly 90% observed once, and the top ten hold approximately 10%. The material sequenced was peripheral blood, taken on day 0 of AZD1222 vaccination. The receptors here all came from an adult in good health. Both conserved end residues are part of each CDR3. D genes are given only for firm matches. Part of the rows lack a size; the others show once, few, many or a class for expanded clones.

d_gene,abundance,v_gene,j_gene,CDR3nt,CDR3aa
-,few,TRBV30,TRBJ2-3,TGTGCCTGGAGTGCACGGGCCCTAGCCACTCAGAGCACAGATACGCAGTATTTT,CAWSARALATQSTDTQYF
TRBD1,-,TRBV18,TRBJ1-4,TGTGCCAGCTCAAGACGGACAGGGGTCGATGAAAAACTGTTTTTT,CASSRRTGVDEKLFF
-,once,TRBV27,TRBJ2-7,TGTGCCAGCAGTTTATGGGGGTTTCAAACCGAGCAGTACTTC,CASSLWGFQTEQYF
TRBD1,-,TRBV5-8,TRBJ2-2,TGTGCCAGCAGCTTGGACAGGGGATTGAGCACCGGGGAGCTGTTTTTT,CASSLDRGLSTGELFF
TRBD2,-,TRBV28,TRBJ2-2,TGTGCCACCACCCCCGGGACTAGCGGTGCCGAGCTGTTTTTT,CATTPGTSGAELFF
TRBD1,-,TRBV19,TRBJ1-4,TGTGCCAGCGTACATCGAAGGACAGGGGGAAATGAAAAACTGTTTTTT,CASVHRRTGGNEKLFF
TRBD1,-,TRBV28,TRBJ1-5,TGTGCCAGCAGTACCGGGACAGGGGTTCAGCCCCAGCATTTT,CASSTGTGVQPQHF
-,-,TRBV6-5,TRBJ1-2,TGTGCCAGCACCAAACAGGGAAACTATGGCTACACCTTC,CASTKQGNYGYTF
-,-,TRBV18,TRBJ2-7,TGTGCCAGCTCACCACCTACAGGCGAGGAGCAGTACTTC,CASSPPTGEEQYF
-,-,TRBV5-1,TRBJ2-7,TGCGCCAGCAGGTCACAATTTCCCTACGAGCAGTACTTC,CASRSQFPYEQYF
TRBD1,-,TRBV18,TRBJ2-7,TGTGCCAGCTCACGGACGACAGGGGGCGAAGGAGAGCAGTACTTC,CASSRTTGGEGEQYF
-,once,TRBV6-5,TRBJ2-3,TGCGCCGTGAGGGCCTCCACAGATACGCAGTATTTT,CAVRASTDTQYF
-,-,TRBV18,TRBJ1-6,TGTGCCAGCTCACCACCGGGACCGTCAAATTCACCCCTCCACTTT,CASSPPGPSNSPLHF
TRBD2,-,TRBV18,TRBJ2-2,TGTGCCAGCTCGAATAGCGGGAGTGAAACCGGGGAGCTGTTTTTT,CASSNSGSETGELFF
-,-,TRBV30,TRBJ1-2,TGTGCCTGGAGTAAGGGGGGCGATGGCTACACCTTC,CAWSKGGDGYTF
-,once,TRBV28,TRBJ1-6,TGTGCCAGCAGTCCTGTCCCGTTAAGAAGACCCCTCCACTTT,CASSPVPLRRPLHF
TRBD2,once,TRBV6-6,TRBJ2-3,TGTGCCAGCAGCCTCTCTCCCAGCGACTTTCGACTAGCGGTAACAGATACGCAGTATTTT,CASSLSPSDFRLAVTDTQYF
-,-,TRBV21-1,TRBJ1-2,TGTGCCAGCAGCAAAGCACCGCAAGCCTATGGCTACACCTTC,CASSKAPQAYGYTF
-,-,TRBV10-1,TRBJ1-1,TGCGCCAGCAGTGGAGTCAGGGGCGCTCCTGAAGCTTTCTTT,CASSGVRGAPEAFF
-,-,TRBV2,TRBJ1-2,TGTGCCAGTTCCTCGGGAGGGACGTATGGCTACACCTTC,CASSSGGTYGYTF
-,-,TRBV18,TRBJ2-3,TGTGCCAGCTCCCGATCCACAGATACGCAGTATTTT,CASSRSTDTQYF
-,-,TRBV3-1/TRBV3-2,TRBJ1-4,TGTGCCAGCAGCCCCCTTTCGAGTGAAAAACTGTTTTTT,CASSPLSSEKLFF
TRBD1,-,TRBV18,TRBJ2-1,TGTGCCAGCTCACCGGGGACAGGTTCTTACAATGAGCAGTTCTTC,CASSPGTGSYNEQFF
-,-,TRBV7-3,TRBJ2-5,TGTGCCAGCAGCAAACAGGGTCAAGAGACCCAGTACTTC,CASSKQGQETQYF
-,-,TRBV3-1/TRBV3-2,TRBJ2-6,TGTGCCAGCAGCCAAGATAGGGGGGGCTCTGGGGCCAACGTCCTGACTTTC,CASSQDRGGSGANVLTF
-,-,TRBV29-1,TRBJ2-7,TGCAGCGTTGGGAGGCCTGGGCGGGACTACGAGCAGTACTTC,CSVGRPGRDYEQYF
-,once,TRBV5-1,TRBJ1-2,TGCGCCAGCAGCTTGGACGGGGGCCTTGGGAGTGGCTACACCTTC,CASSLDGGLGSGYTF
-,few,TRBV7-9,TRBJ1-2,TGTGCCAGCAGCGCCGGGACGGGGAACTATGGCTACACCTTC,CASSAGTGNYGYTF
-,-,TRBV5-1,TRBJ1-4,TGCGCCAGCAGCTTGGCCACGGGGGGGAATGAAAAACTGTTTTTT,CASSLATGGNEKLFF
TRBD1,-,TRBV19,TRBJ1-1,TGTGCCAGTAGTAGCACAGGGGACACTGAAGCTTTCTTT,CASSSTGDTEAFF
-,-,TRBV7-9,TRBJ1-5,TGTGCCAGCAGCTTAGCCGGGGACCAGCCCCAGCATTTT,CASSLAGDQPQHF
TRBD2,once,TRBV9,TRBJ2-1,TGTGCCAGCAGCCTTCTTCCGGGACTAGCGGGAGTCGCTGAGCAGTTCTTC,CASSLLPGLAGVAEQFF
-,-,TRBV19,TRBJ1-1,TGTGCCAGTACCCCCCGGAGGGACCTGAACACTGAAGCTTTCTTT,CASTPRRDLNTEAFF
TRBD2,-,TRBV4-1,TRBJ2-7,TGCGCCAGCAGCCAAGGATTCGTAACTAGCGGAGACTACGAGCAGTACTTC,CASSQGFVTSGDYEQYF
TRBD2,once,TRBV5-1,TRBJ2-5,TGCGCCAGCAGCTATCCTAGCGGGGGACACCAAGAGACCCAGTACTTC,CASSYPSGGHQETQYF
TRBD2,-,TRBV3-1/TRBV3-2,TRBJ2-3,TGTGCCAGCAGCCAAGATTTTAGCGGGGGGGCGGGAGATACGCAGTATTTT,CASSQDFSGGAGDTQYF
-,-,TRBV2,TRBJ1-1,TGTGCCAGCAGTAGGACAGAAACTGAAGCTTTCTTT,CASSRTETEAFF
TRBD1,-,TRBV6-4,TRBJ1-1,TGTGCCACCAGACCGGGACAGGGTGCCCTTGAAGCTTTCTTT,CATRPGQGALEAFF
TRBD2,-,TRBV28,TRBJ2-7,TGTGCCAGCAGGATTAGCGGGAGGGTCTACGAGCAGTACTTC,CASRISGRVYEQYF
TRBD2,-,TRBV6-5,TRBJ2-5,TGTGCCAGCAGTTACGGCGGGACTAGCGCGCAAGAGACCCAGTACTTC,CASSYGGTSAQETQYF
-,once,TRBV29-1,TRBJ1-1,TGCAGCGTTACTAGGGAGGTCGGGGATGAAGCTTTCTTT,CSVTREVGDEAFF
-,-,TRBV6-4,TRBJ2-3,TGTGCCAGCAGCCGGGACACCAGCACAGATACGCAGTATTTT,CASSRDTSTDTQYF
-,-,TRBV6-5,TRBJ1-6,TGTGCCAGCAGTTACTGGTCAAGACAGGATTCACCCCTCCACTTT,CASSYWSRQDSPLHF
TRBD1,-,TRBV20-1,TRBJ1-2,TGCAGTGCTAGGACAGGGACCGGCTACACCTTC,CSARTGTGYTF
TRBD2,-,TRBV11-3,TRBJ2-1,TGTGCCACTCGGGAGCGGGATAGTAATGAGCAGTTCTTC,CATRERDSNEQFF
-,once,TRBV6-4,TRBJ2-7,TGTGCCAGCAGTCCACGGTTTAGCTCCTACGAGCAGTACTTC,CASSPRFSSYEQYF
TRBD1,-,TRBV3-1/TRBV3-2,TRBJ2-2,TGTGCCAGCACCCGAGGGACAGGAACAACCGGGGAGCTGTTTTTT,CASTRGTGTTGELFF
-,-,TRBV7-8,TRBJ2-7,TGTGCCAGCAGCTTAGGCGCGGGCTACACCTACGAGCAGTACTTC,CASSLGAGYTYEQYF
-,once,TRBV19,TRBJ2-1,TGTGCCAGTAGTAGGACCTATGGCGAGCAGTTCTTC,CASSRTYGEQFF
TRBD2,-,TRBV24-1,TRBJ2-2,TGTGCCACCCTCGGCGGGAGTACCGGGGAGCTGTTTTTT,CATLGGSTGELFF
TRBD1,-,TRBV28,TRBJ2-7,TGTGCCAGCAGTTCAACCCCAGGGGGCTACGAGCAGTACTTC,CASSSTPGGYEQYF
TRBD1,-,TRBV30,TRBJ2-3,TGTGCCTGGGCGCCGGGACAGGGGTCGGCAGATACGCAGTATTTT,CAWAPGQGSADTQYF
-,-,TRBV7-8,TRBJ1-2,TGTGCCAGCAGCTCGATGAACAGGGAAGGCTACACCTTC,CASSSMNREGYTF
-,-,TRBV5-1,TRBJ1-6,TGCGCCAGCAGCGGGGGGGACTTGAACTCACCCCTCCACTTT,CASSGGDLNSPLHF
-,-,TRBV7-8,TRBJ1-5,TGTGCCAGCAGCCTTAGCAATCAGCCCCAGCATTTT,CASSLSNQPQHF
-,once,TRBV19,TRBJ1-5,TGTGCCAGTAGTAGGACCGGACCCCAGCATTTT,CASSRTGPQHF
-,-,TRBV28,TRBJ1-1,TGTGCCAGCAGTTGGGATCACACTGAAGCTTTCTTT,CASSWDHTEAFF